This TCR beta chain was captured in a study of blood T cells in healthy people across ages. Study-level points and caveats: Expanded clonotype shifts may have been confounded, as the donors had an unknown CMV status.

Isolated per sample were at least 6 million PBMCs. Each sample yielded at least 5.5 micrograms of PBMC total RNA. This clonotype was seen a single time. Its target is unknown. For the second PCR, which ran for about 7 to 11 cycles, a sample-barcoded 5' primer and a J-beta primer mix were used. TCRdb recomputed calls from the 5' RACE reads with MiXCR, one row per CDR3 protein. The repertoire holds about 1.6 million distinct CDR3 sequences, with about 35% as singletons. The sample taken for sequencing was blood. The clonotype originates from a woman aged 25 to 39 in good health.

As DNA, the CDR3 is TGCAGTGTCCCGACTAGCGGACTCAATGAGCAGTTCTTC. It encodes CSVPTSGLNEQFF. This chain joins TRBV20-1 and TRBJ2-1; 9 bases match TRBD2. The CDR3 has 13 residues. J gave up 6 bases and V 7 bases, and 7 bases lay outside the gene matches. Germline CDR1 and CDR2: DFQATT and SNEGSKA (reference sequence).